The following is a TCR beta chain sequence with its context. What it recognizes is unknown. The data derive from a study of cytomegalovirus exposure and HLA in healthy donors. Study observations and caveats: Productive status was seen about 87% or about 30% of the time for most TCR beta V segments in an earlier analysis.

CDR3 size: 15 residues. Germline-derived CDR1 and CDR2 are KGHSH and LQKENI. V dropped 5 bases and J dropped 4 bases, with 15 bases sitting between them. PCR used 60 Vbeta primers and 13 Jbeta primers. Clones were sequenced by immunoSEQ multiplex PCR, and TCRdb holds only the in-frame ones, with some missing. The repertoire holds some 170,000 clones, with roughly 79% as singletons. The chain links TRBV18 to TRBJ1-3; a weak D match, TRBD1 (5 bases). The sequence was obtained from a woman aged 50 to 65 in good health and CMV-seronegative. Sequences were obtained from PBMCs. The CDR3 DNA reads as TGTGCCAGCTCAACAGCTTCGGGGGGAGGAAACACCATATATTTT. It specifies CASSTASGGGNTIYF.